A single sample is the source of the 22 T cell receptor beta chains below, sequenced in a study of T-cell memory formation after mild COVID-19 (dated by TCRdb to 2020 to 2023). The library was generated by 5' RACE. TCRdb shows the sequencer as Illumina NovaSeq 6000. In TCRdb, the public reads were trimmed at Q25 with fastp and aligned with MiXCR, with productive beta chains retained. Merged by CDR3 protein, the rows form single entries marked with the most common genes and DNA. A total of about 560,000 distinct CDR3 sequences appear in this sample, around a sixth of them only once. The ten top clones hold about 8.1% of the sample. The specimen sequenced was PBMCs or a T cell subset sorted from them (not recorded which). These receptors came from an adult woman who had mild COVID-19 (a few samples of this study predate the infection). The sample titles of this study are shuffled in the database, so cell type and time point are left out; the donor was told from shared clones.

This clonotype showed up just a few times. DNA for the CDR3: TGTGCCACCAGTGACCCGCGGGGAAACTATGGCTACACCTTC. It specifies CATSDPRGNYGYTF. The rearrangement links TRBV24-1 to TRBJ1-2; D is uncertain. V was shortened by 4 bases and J by 2 bases, with 10 bases between the two germline ends. This CDR3 has 14 residues. Germline values: CDR1 KGHDR, CDR2 SFDVKD.

The CDR3 nucleotides read TGTGCCAGCAGCACCTACCGGGGGACAGGGGAACCAGATACGCAGTATTTT. Protein product: CASSTYRGTGEPDTQYF. The chain has TRBV21-1 and TRBJ2-3; no DNA check was done on the table's D call, TRBD1. TRBV21-1 represents a pseudogene. The CDR3 loop spans 17 amino acids.

The chain couples TRBV4-2 to TRBJ2-1; TRBD1 is a possible D gene (6 bases). V lost 5 bases, J lost 3 bases, and 14 bases lay in between. Germline V gene sequence: CDR1 LGHNA, CDR2 YNFKEQ. This CDR3 has 15 residues. The CDR3, as DNA: TGTGCCAGCAGCGCACGACAGGAGTACTACAATGAGCAGTTCTTC. Its translation is CASSARQEYYNEQFF.

This clonotype turned up a few times. J is TRBJ2-2 and V is TRBV5-1; a weak D match, TRBD1 (5 bases). Germline V gene data show CDR1 as SGHRS and CDR2 as YFSETQ. The CDR3 is 17 residues long. Trimming took 5 bases from V and 2 from J, leaving 19 bases between them. The CDR3 protein is CASRPGHRRLNTGELFF. The DNA of the CDR3 is TGCGCCAGCAGACCAGGACACAGAAGACTCAACACCGGGGAGCTGTTTTTT.

The gene calls are TRBV3-1 and TRBJ2-1; tentative D call: TRBD2 (5 bases). This CDR3 contains 15 residues. Germline-derived CDR1 and CDR2 are LGHDT and YNNKEL (reference sequence). Trimming removed 0 bases from V and 8 bases from J, with 14 bases in between. The CDR3 loop reads CASSQDRELLDEQFF. In nucleotides, the CDR3 is TGTGCCAGCAGCCAAGATCGGGAACTATTGGATGAGCAGTTCTTC.

This clonotype showed up just a few times. The chain employs TRBV3-1 and TRBJ2-1; 11 nucleotides agree with TRBD2. The V and J ends lost 2 bases and 6 bases, in that order; junction bases with no gene match: 6. The length of the CDR3 is 16 residues. CDR1 and CDR2 from the germline V gene are LGHDT and YNNKEL (reference sequence). The CDR3 coding sequence is TGTGCCAGCAGCCAACGCGTACTAGCGGGAGTCAATGAGCAGTTCTTC. This translates into CASSQRVLAGVNEQFF.

The genes are TRBV7-9 and TRBJ2-5; 8 bases are a match to TRBD1. Germline V gene sequence: CDR1 SEHNR, CDR2 FQNEAQ (reference sequence). The CDR3 extends over 15 amino acids. V lost 4 bases and J lost 1; bases outside the gene matches: 5. CDR3 bases: TGTGCCAGCAGCTGGGGACAGGCGATCCAAGAGACCCAGTACTTC. This encodes CASSWGQAIQETQYF.

This clonotype was observed a handful of times. The chain employs TRBV20-1 and TRBJ1-1, with TRBD1 identical over 8 bases. The CDR3 runs 14 residues. Germline V CDR1 and CDR2: DFQATT, SNEGSKA (reference sequence). Losses at the gene ends were 6 bases for V and 4 bases for J; bases not matched to a gene: 10. The CDR3 loop is CSARTGTGRTEAFF. The CDR3 DNA sequence: TGCAGTGCCCGGACCGGGACAGGACGCACTGAAGCTTTCTTT.

A single count supports this clonotype. This chain connects TRBV24-1 to TRBJ2-1; tentatively, D is TRBD1 (5 bases). Trimming took 3 bases from V and 0 from J, leaving 14 bases between them. Germline V gene lookup returns CDR1 KGHDR and CDR2 SFDVKD. CDR3 length: 17 residues. The CDR3 loop reads CATSDHGAGYSYNEQFF. The CDR3 coding sequence is TGTGCCACCAGTGATCACGGAGCAGGGTACTCCTACAATGAGCAGTTCTTC.

The chain combines TRBV30 with TRBJ2-1; D uncertain. Germline V gives CDR1 GTSNPN, CDR2 SVGIG (reference sequence). CDR3 length equals 12 residues. V lost 2 bases to trimming and J lost 4 bases, with 6 bases between them. CDR3 residues: CAWSPGYNEQFF. The CDR3 bases are TGTGCCTGGAGTCCTGGTTACAATGAGCAGTTCTTC.

V gene TRBV30 combines with J gene TRBJ2-7; a weak D match, TRBD1 (5 bases). CDR1 is GTSNPN, CDR2 SVGIG, per germline (reference sequence). This CDR3 comprises 14 residues. V was pared by 1 base and J by 4 bases, with 14 bases between. CDR3 protein: CAWSEAMGRYEQYF. The CDR3 DNA is TGTGCCTGGAGTGAGGCTATGGGGCGTTACGAGCAGTACTTC. The complete variable domain, with remaining parts taken from reference TRBV30 and TRBJ2-7, reads SQTIHQWPATLVQPVGSPLSLECTVEGTSNPNLYWYRQAAGRGLQLLFYSVGIGQISSEVPQNLSASRPQDRQFILSSKKLLLSDSGFYLCAWSEAMGRYEQYFGPGTRLTVT.

The chain combines TRBV7-9 with TRBJ2-7; D remains unclear. CDR1 is SEHNR, CDR2 FQNEAQ, per germline (reference sequence). This CDR3 has 13 amino acids. Trimming removed 3 bases at V and 0 bases at J, with 6 bases between. The DNA for the CDR3 is TGTGCCAGCAGCTTTGCGGCCTCCTACGAGCAGTACTTC. It specifies CASSFAASYEQYF. Variable domain in full (rest from reference TRBV7-9 and TRBJ2-7): DTGVSQNPRHKITKRGQNVTFRCDPISEHNRLYWYRQTLGQGPEFLTYFQNEAQLEKSRLLSDRFSAERPKGSFSTLEIQRTEQGDSAMYLCASSFAASYEQYFGPGTRLTVT.

The chain uses TRBV6-1 and TRBJ1-2; no clear D gene. With 1 base removed from V and 3 bases from J, the gap between germline ends came to 12 bases. Germline V gene data show CDR1 as MNHNS and CDR2 as SASEGT. The CDR3 consists of 15 residues. The CDR3 region is CASSEGVLGDYGYTF. In nucleotides, the CDR3 is TGTGCCAGCAGTGAAGGGGTACTAGGAGACTATGGCTACACCTTC.

This sequence joins TRBV12-3 or TRBV12-4 and TRBJ2-2, with D possibly matching TRBD2 (5 bases). The CDR3 contains 14 residues. V was trimmed by 9 bases and J by 3 bases, leaving 14 bases between them. The CDR3 DNA sequence: TGTGCCAGTACCTTGACGGGATACACCGGGGAGCTGTTTTTT. Its protein product is CASTLTGYTGELFF.

J is TRBJ1-3 and V is TRBV7-9; weak D call: TRBD1 (5 bases). The CDR3 has 15 residues. V gave up 4 bases and J gave up 5 bases, with 15 bases separating them. The germline gives CDR1 SEHNR, CDR2 FQNEAQ (reference sequence). CDR3 loop: CASSSNRDPRNTIYF. In nucleotides, the CDR3 is TGTGCCAGCAGCTCGAACCGGGACCCTAGAAACACCATATATTTT.

This clonotype has more than one count but fewer than ten. V usage is TRBV6-5 and J usage is TRBJ2-7; TRBD2 agrees at 15 bases. The V and J ends lost 6 bases and 5 bases, in that order; junction bases with no gene match: 11. Germline lookup yields CDR1 MNHEY and CDR2 SVGAGI. This CDR3 spans 17 amino acids. In DNA form, the CDR3 reads TGTGCCAGCAGGCCTAATCCGGGACTAGCGGGAGGCCACGAGCAGTACTTC. Its protein product is CASRPNPGLAGGHEQYF.

The chain recombines TRBV7-9 with TRBJ1-1, with D hard to call. V was clipped by 4 bases and J by 8 bases, with 5 bases between them. The CDR3 has 10 residues. Germline V gene lookup returns CDR1 SEHNR and CDR2 FQNEAQ (reference sequence). The CDR3 coding sequence is TGTGCCAGCAGCTCGGGGGAAGCTTTCTTT. Translation: CASSSGEAFF.

The chain's CDR3 is CASCGGEYNEQFF. DNA of the CDR3: TGTGCCAGCTGCGGGGGAGAATACAATGAGCAGTTCTTC. This sequence joins TRBV9 and TRBJ2-1, with 7 bases fitting TRBD2. From germline, CDR1 is SGDLS and CDR2 YYNGEE. J was trimmed by 4 bases and V by 7 bases; bases with no gene match: 5. The CDR3 contains 13 residues. Combining the CDR3 with reference TRBV9 and TRBJ2-1 gives the whole variable domain DSGVTQTPKHLITATGQRVTLRCSPRSGDLSVYWYQQSLDQGLQFLIQYYNGEERAKGNILERFSAQQFPDLHSELNLSSLELGDSALYFCASCGGEYNEQFFGPGTRLTVL.

V usage is TRBV4-2 and J usage is TRBJ2-7, with TRBD1 matching over 8 bases. The CDR3 sequence is 16 residues long. The junction had 11 bases not matched to a gene; V was cut back by 3 bases and J by 4 bases. Looked up from germline, CDR1 is LGHNA and CDR2 is YNFKEQ. The CDR3 loop reads CASSQGTGGISYEQYF. The CDR3 DNA is TGTGCCAGCAGCCAGGGTACAGGGGGAATTTCTTACGAGCAGTACTTC.

This clonotype was detected only a few times. The V call is TRBV5-1, the J call TRBJ2-7; no reliable D call. This CDR3 has 12 amino acids. Trimming shortened V by 4 bases and J by 2 bases, and 7 bases separated the two germline ends. Germline values: CDR1 SGHRS, CDR2 YFSETQ. CDR3 DNA sequence: TGCGCCAGCAGCCAAAATACCTACGAGCAGTACTTC. This translates into CASSQNTYEQYF.

This clonotype was picked up a small number of times. The rearrangement links TRBV3-1 to TRBJ2-1, with D hard to call. CDR3 length equals 15 residues. The V gene's germline CDR1 is LGHDT and CDR2 YNNKEL (reference sequence). V lost 0 bases to trimming and J lost 6 bases, with 12 bases between them. The CDR3 spells CASSQDYHIGNEQFF. Written as DNA, the CDR3 is TGTGCCAGCAGCCAAGACTACCACATTGGCAATGAGCAGTTCTTC.

The V call is TRBV5-1, the J call TRBJ2-1, with D hard to call. Germline lookup yields CDR1 SGHRS and CDR2 YFSETQ. CDR3 length: 13 amino acids. The V end was cut by 1 base, the J end by 6 bases, with 8 bases between. The CDR3 loop is CASSLSLTNEQFF. DNA for the CDR3: TGCGCCAGCAGCTTGAGTCTAACCAATGAGCAGTTCTTC. The full variable domain, its missing parts supplied by reference TRBV5-1 and TRBJ2-1, is KAGVTQTPRYLIKTRGQQVTLSCSPISGHRSVSWYQQTPGQGLQFLFEYFSETQRNKGNFPGRFSGRQFSNSRSEMNVSTLELGDSALYLCASSLSLTNEQFFGPGTRLTVL.